The source of this TCR beta chain is a study of T-cell memory formation after mild COVID-19. Trimming took 4 bases from V and 7 from J; bases not matched to a gene: 13. The germline gives CDR1 SGDLS, CDR2 YYNGEE. The CDR3 runs to 16 residues. TCRdb redid the calling of the 5' RACE reads with MiXCR, one entry per CDR3 protein. This sample yields 190,000 or so distinct CDR3 sequences, of which around 21% are seen a single time; roughly 23% belongs to the top ten. The chain is built from TRBV9 and TRBJ2-2; TRBD1 matches 7 bases. This clonotype was sampled from an adult woman who had mild COVID-19 (a few samples of this study predate the infection). Cell type and time point are not known. The specimen sequenced was PBMCs or a T cell subset sorted from them (not recorded which). CDR3 region: CASSPGTAPVGGELFF. The CDR3 nucleotides are TGTGCCAGCAGCCCAGGGACAGCCCCGGTGGGCGGGGAGCTGTTTTTT.